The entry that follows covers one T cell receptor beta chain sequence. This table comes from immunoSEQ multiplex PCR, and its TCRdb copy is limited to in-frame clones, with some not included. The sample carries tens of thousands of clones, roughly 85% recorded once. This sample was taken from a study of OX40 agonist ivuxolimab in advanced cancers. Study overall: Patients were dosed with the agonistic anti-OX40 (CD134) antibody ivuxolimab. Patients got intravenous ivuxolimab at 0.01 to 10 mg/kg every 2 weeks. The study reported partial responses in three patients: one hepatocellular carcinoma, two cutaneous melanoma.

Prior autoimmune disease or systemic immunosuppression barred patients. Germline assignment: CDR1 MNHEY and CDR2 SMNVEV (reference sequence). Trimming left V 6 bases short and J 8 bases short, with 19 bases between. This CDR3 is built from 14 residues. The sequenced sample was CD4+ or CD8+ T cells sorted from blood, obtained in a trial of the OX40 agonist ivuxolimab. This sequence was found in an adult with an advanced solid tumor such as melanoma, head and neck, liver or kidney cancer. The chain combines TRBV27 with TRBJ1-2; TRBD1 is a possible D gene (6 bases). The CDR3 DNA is TGTGCCAGCAGCAACCTCCTCAGGGGAGTCGGCTACACCTTC. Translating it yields CASSNLLRGVGYTF.